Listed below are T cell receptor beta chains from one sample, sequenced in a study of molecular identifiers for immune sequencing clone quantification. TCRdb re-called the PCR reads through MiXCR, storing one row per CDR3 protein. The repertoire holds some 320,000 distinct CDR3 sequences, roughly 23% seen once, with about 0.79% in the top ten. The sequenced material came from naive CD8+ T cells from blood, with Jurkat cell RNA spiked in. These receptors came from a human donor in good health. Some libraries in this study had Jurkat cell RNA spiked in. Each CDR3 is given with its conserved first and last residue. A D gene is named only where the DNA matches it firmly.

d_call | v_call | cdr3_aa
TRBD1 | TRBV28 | CASSLTGGASEQYF
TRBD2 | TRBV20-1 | CSARGEREIAKNIQYF
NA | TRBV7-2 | CASGQTMNTEAFF
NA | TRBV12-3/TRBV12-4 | CASSPQGLYEQYF
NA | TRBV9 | CASSVGTEYQPQHF
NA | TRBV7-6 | CASSSMRGLMGTDTQYF
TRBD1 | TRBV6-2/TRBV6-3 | CASRLLDREGDTQYF
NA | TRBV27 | CASSSSTEGNEQYF
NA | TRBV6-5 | CASSPEFYTQYF
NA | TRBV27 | CASSFEGGTYEQYF
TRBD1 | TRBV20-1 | CSAREDRGYEQYF
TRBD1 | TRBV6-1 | CASSIGQGDEQYF
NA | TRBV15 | CATGGGRAPTNEQFF
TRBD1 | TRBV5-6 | CASSYPGQNYEQYF
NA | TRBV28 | CASSEGLGTLNYEQYF
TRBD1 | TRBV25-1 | CASSERDRATDTQYF
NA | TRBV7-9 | CASSLALLGGEEAFF
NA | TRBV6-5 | CASSYFGGPQHF
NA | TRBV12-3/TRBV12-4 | CASNTGAANEKLFF
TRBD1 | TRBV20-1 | CSARQGPITDTQYF
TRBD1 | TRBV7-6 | CASSLGTDSGNTIYF
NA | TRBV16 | CASSQAGLTYEQYF
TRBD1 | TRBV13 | CAGSFDRGRGAFF
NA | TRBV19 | CASSPTAVGEQYF
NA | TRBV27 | CASSTSLGQPQHF
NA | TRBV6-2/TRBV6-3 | CASTRLVFPDTQYF
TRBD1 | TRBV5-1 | CASRDRANEKLFF
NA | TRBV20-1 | CSARLTSEYEQYF
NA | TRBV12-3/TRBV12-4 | CASSPGTSSNQPQHF
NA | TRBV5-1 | CASSFFGGDTDTQYF
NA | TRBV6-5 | CASSPSAGSDEQYF
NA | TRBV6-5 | CASSLSMYQPQHF
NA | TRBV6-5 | CAIRPAGYF
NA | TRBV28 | CASSKHVPNTEAFF
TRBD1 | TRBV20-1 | CSASWDRAVYGYTF
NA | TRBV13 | CTSSVAHKDGYTF
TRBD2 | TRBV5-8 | CASSWTGTNGIGEQYF
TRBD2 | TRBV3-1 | CASSQGLAGGIIYSTDTQYF
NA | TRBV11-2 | CASSLGQGRVYNEQFF
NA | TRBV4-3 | CASSQGVGVQETQYF
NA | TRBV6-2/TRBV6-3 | CASRLLGFGETQYF
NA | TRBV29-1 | CSVEVENTEAFF
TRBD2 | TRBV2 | CASREPAGRIQEIQYF
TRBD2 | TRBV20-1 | CSARAWPGLALTDTQYF
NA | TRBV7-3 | CASSLKGPGDTQYF
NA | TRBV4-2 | CASSQIGGRAAYEQYF
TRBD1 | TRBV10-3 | CAISSWDRGNFNTDTQYF
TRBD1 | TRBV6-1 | CASSEGQGNTEASF
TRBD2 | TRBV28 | CASSLPLTSGGVYEQYF
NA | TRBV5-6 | CASSPGTGELFF
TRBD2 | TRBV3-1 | CASSQDRLTGGPYEQFF
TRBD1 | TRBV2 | CASSEATGGDWNTEAFF
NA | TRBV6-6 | CASGTDDWIQNTEAFF
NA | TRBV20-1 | CSARRPDNEQFF